This TCR beta chain was recorded in a study of cytomegalovirus exposure and HLA in healthy donors. Concerning this clone: Its target is not known.

Study results and caveats: Some V segments, including TRBV6-2 and TRBV6-3, were excluded as indistinguishable. For most TCR beta V segments, an earlier analysis put the productive rate at about 87% or about 30% of the time.

The CDR3 covers 12 residues. Germline lookup yields CDR1 SGHRS and CDR2 YFSETQ. Between the trimmed V and J ends, which lost 5 bases and 12 bases, there was a span of 15 bases. With 60 Vbeta and 13 Jbeta primers, the PCR was carried out. Only in-frame clones appear in the TCRdb table, and some are missing; sequencing was by immunoSEQ multiplex PCR. The data contain tens of thousands of clones, over 55% of them singletons. The chain uses TRBV5-1 and TRBJ2-1, with a possible D match to TRBD2 (5 bases). This clonotype was obtained from a woman aged 50 to 65 in good health and CMV-seropositive. The sample comprised PBMCs. Written as DNA, the CDR3 is TGCGCCAGCAGTTCTGGGTCTCGGGGGCAGTTCTTC. Protein sequence: CASSSGSRGQFF.